Following are 4 T cell receptor beta chains from one sample sequenced in a study of cytomegalovirus exposure and HLA in healthy donors. This PCR relied on a set of 60 Vbeta primers and 13 Jbeta primers. The assay was immunoSEQ multiplex PCR, and TCRdb's table has in-frame clones only and misses some. The table shows approximately 250,000 clones, with around four fifths occurring only once. The sample comprised PBMCs. These receptors came from a boy between 10 and 17 years old in good health and CMV-seronegative.

The chain is built from TRBV11-3 and TRBJ2-5; TRBD2 matches 8 bases. The length of the CDR3 is 14 residues. The junction had 7 bases not matched to a gene; V was cut back by 5 bases and J by 5 bases. Germline values: CDR1 SGHNT, CDR2 YENEEA. The CDR3 DNA reads as TGTGCCAGCAGCCACGGGGGGGCTTGGGAGACCCAGTACTTC. This gives the protein CASSHGGAWETQYF.

J is TRBJ2-7 and V is TRBV4-2; 7 nucleotides align to TRBD2. The V and J ends lost 1 base and 2 bases, in that order; junction bases with no gene match: 11. This CDR3 contains 17 residues. The germline V gene has CDR1 LGHNA and CDR2 YNFKEQ. The DNA for the CDR3 is TGTGCCAGCAGCCAAGGGGAGGGTAGCCCGGTGGCCTACGAGCAGTACTTC. Translated, it gives CASSQGEGSPVAYEQYF.

CDR3 nucleotides: TGTGCCAGCAGCTTGGAAGCAGGGGGAGAGACCCAGTACTTC. Residues: CASSLEAGGETQYF. The gene calls are TRBV5-4 and TRBJ2-5; TRBD1 aligns across 7 bases. V shed 0 bases, J shed 4 bases, and the junction held 3 bases outside the gene matches. CDR3 length: 14 amino acids. The germline CDR1 and CDR2 sequences are SGHNT and YYREEE (reference sequence).

J is TRBJ1-5 and V is TRBV7-2, with 10 bases fitting TRBD1. V shed 5 bases and J 2 bases; nucleotides not matched to a gene: 6. There are 16 residues in the CDR3. The germline CDR1 and CDR2 sequences are SGHTA and FQGNSA. For the CDR3, the DNA is TGTGCCAGCAGCAGGGACAGGGGTTTGGGCAATCAGCCCCAGCATTTT. Amino acid sequence: CASSRDRGLGNQPQHF.